The clone carrying this T cell receptor beta chain was counted many times. This record comes from a study of T cell repertoires in cytomegalovirus infection. About the research overall: Through public TCR beta signatures, both CMV infection and matching HLA type were indicated.

TCRdb independently ran MiXCR on the reads; one entry per CDR3 protein. The sample shows 65,000 to 95,000 distinct CDR3 sequences, about 3.8% of them seen only once. The sequenced sample was PBMCs. The TCR was taken from a human donor in good health (CMV status not recorded). Some clones in this sample may be carry-over from other donors' samples.

CDR3 nucleotide sequence: TGTGCCAGCAGTTTATTTCGACAGCCCCAGCATTTT. Encoded protein: CASSLFRQPQHF. The chain recombines TRBV12-3 or TRBV12-4 with TRBJ1-5; D unresolved. V dropped 2 bases and J dropped 7 bases, with 6 bases sitting between them. There are 12 residues in the CDR3.